Given below is one TCR beta chain in context. Its antigen is not identified. This specimen comes from a study of T-cell reconstitution after alpha-beta-depleted transplantation in children. CDR3 length: 14 amino acids. Germline V CDR1 and CDR2: DFQATT, SNEGSKA (reference sequence). The ends were cut back, 1 base at V and 0 bases at J, with 10 bases in the middle. Broader study findings: The authors attributed T-cell counts and diversity one year after transplant mostly to newly produced T cells. Expanded graft clones numbering several hundred reportedly gave rise to alpha-beta T cells about two months after transplant. High day-60 TCRbeta diversity in some patients came from surviving recipient T cells and thymic progenitors.

Unique molecular identifiers were incorporated during preparation of the TCRbeta library. TCRdb recomputed calls from the PCR reads with MiXCR, one row per CDR3 protein. This sample has about 980,000 distinct CDR3 sequences, with around 30% found just once. The TCR was taken from a boy less than two years old who had a stem cell transplant for SCID, so the T cells may come from the graft donor. The sample consisted of PBMCs, mostly from graft donor cells, taken 360 days after TCRalphabeta/CD19-depleted stem cell transplant. The chain links TRBV20-1 to TRBJ2-7; D remains unclear. The CDR3 region has the DNA TGCAGTGCTAGAGCCAGGACGACCTCCTACGAGCAGTACTTC. Translated, it gives CSARARTTSYEQYF.